Listed below are T cell receptor beta chains from one sample, sequenced in a study of T cells in Graves' hyperthyroidism and ophthalmopathy. TCRdb redid the calling of the multiplex PCR reads with MiXCR, one entry per CDR3 protein. This sample has roughly 400,000 distinct CDR3 sequences, with over 12% found just once. Specimen: blood. Receptor source: a man aged 45-65 years with Graves' ophthalmopathy. CDR3s include the opening cysteine and the closing phenylalanine or tryptophan. The D gene is left open where the match is weak. Clone size appears in some rows only: once, few, many, or a class for an expanded clone.

V gene: TRBV7-9; J gene: TRBJ1-3; clone size: -; D gene: TRBD1; CDR3 DNA: TGTGCCAGCAGCTCAATGTATCACCGACAGGGAGAAGAAAACACCATATATTTT; CDR3 protein: CASSSMYHRQGEENTIYF
V gene: TRBV30; J gene: TRBJ2-1; clone size: many; D gene: TRBD2; CDR3 DNA: TGTGCCTGGAGTGGACTAGCGGGAAACAATGAGCAGTTCTTC; CDR3 protein: CAWSGLAGNNEQFF
V gene: TRBV11-2; J gene: TRBJ1-1; clone size: many; D gene: TRBD1; CDR3 DNA: TGTGCCAGCAGCTTGACAGGGGCCGGGAACACTGAAGCTTTCTTT; CDR3 protein: CASSLTGAGNTEAFF
V gene: TRBV4-2; J gene: TRBJ2-5; clone size: -; D gene: -; CDR3 DNA: TGTGCCAGCAGCCAAGTACAGGGTTCCAGAAAGGAGACCCAGTACTTC; CDR3 protein: CASSQVQGSRKETQYF
V gene: TRBV7-9; J gene: TRBJ2-3; clone size: many; D gene: -; CDR3 DNA: TGTGCCAGCAGCTTACCGGGGCGGAGTAGCACAGATACGCAGTATTTT; CDR3 protein: CASSLPGRSSTDTQYF
V gene: TRBV12-3/TRBV12-4; J gene: TRBJ1-5; clone size: many; D gene: -; CDR3 DNA: TGTGCCAGCAGTTTGACAGGAGGCAATCAGCCCCAGCATTTT; CDR3 protein: CASSLTGGNQPQHF
V gene: TRBV19; J gene: TRBJ2-3; clone size: -; D gene: -; CDR3 DNA: TGTGCCACCAAGATGTTCGATACGCAGTATTTT; CDR3 protein: CATKMFDTQYF
V gene: TRBV12-3/TRBV12-4; J gene: TRBJ2-7; clone size: few; D gene: -; CDR3 DNA: TGTGCCAGCCAATCCCGAATGGCGGGGACTTCCTACGAGCAGTACTTC; CDR3 protein: CASQSRMAGTSYEQYF
V gene: TRBV11-2; J gene: TRBJ1-2; clone size: -; D gene: -; CDR3 DNA: TGTGCCAGCAGCTTAGTCGAAACCAACTATGGCTACACCTTC; CDR3 protein: CASSLVETNYGYTF
V gene: TRBV4-1; J gene: TRBJ2-5; clone size: -; D gene: -; CDR3 DNA: TGCGCCAGCAGCCAAATAATTCGGACAGTTAGCACGCTGGAGACCCAGTACTTC; CDR3 protein: CASSQIIRTVSTLETQYF
V gene: TRBV2; J gene: TRBJ1-1; clone size: many; D gene: -; CDR3 DNA: TGTGCCAGCAGTGAAGGGACAGAGAAGAACACTGAAGCTTTCTTT; CDR3 protein: CASSEGTEKNTEAFF
V gene: TRBV7-9; J gene: TRBJ2-1; clone size: -; D gene: -; CDR3 DNA: TGTGCCAGCAGCTTACAAGGCCCGTGGTATGAGCAGTTCTTC; CDR3 protein: CASSLQGPWYEQFF
V gene: TRBV27; J gene: TRBJ2-7; clone size: few; D gene: TRBD1; CDR3 DNA: TGTGCCAGCAACCCCACCGGACAGGGCCTAAGCTCCTACGAGCAGTACTTC; CDR3 protein: CASNPTGQGLSSYEQYF
V gene: TRBV3-1; J gene: TRBJ2-5; clone size: many; D gene: -; CDR3 DNA: TGTGCCAGCAGCCAAGTGGGGGAGACCCAGTACTTC; CDR3 protein: CASSQVGETQYF
V gene: TRBV5-6; J gene: TRBJ2-3; clone size: -; D gene: -; CDR3 DNA: TGTGCCAGCAGCCCCCGTTGGACTGGGTCTAGCACAGATACGCAGTATTTT; CDR3 protein: CASSPRWTGSSTDTQYF
V gene: TRBV28; J gene: TRBJ2-4; clone size: -; D gene: TRBD2; CDR3 DNA: TGTGCCAGCAGTTTATCCGGGGACAGGGCGCTAGCGGGAGGTTCCAAAAACATTCAGTACTTC; CDR3 protein: CASSLSGDRALAGGSKNIQYF
V gene: TRBV25-1; J gene: TRBJ2-7; clone size: few; D gene: TRBD1; CDR3 DNA: TGTGCCAGCAGTGATACACCGGGACAGGGTTACGAGCAGTACTTC; CDR3 protein: CASSDTPGQGYEQYF
V gene: TRBV30; J gene: TRBJ1-6; clone size: few; D gene: TRBD1; CDR3 DNA: TGTGCCTGGAGTGGGCCCGGGACAGGGGGTGATCCCCTCCACTTT; CDR3 protein: CAWSGPGTGGDPLHF
V gene: TRBV6-1; J gene: TRBJ2-2; clone size: -; D gene: -; CDR3 DNA: TGTGCCAGCAAGGGGAACACCGGGGAGCTGTTTTTT; CDR3 protein: CASKGNTGELFF
V gene: TRBV3-1; J gene: TRBJ2-6; clone size: many; D gene: -; CDR3 DNA: TGTGCCAGCAGCCAAGATCTCCAGACAGCGGGTTCTGGGGCCAACGTCCTGACTTTC; CDR3 protein: CASSQDLQTAGSGANVLTF
V gene: TRBV29-1; J gene: TRBJ1-2; clone size: -; D gene: TRBD1; CDR3 DNA: TGCAGCATTGCACCGACACAGGGGCCCGTTAACTATGGCTACACCTTC; CDR3 protein: CSIAPTQGPVNYGYTF
V gene: TRBV30; J gene: TRBJ2-7; clone size: many; D gene: TRBD1; CDR3 DNA: TGTGCCTGGAGTGTATCCGGGACAGGGGCCTACGAGCAGTACTTC; CDR3 protein: CAWSVSGTGAYEQYF
V gene: TRBV29-1; J gene: TRBJ2-7; clone size: few; D gene: TRBD1; CDR3 DNA: TGCAGCGTTAGACAGGGTCTATACGAGCAGTACTTC; CDR3 protein: CSVRQGLYEQYF
V gene: TRBV10-2; J gene: TRBJ1-1; clone size: few; D gene: -; CDR3 DNA: TGCGCCAGCAGTGGGCAAGGGATCGGTGAAGCTTTCTTT; CDR3 protein: CASSGQGIGEAFF
V gene: TRBV13; J gene: TRBJ2-3; clone size: -; D gene: TRBD2; CDR3 DNA: TGTGCCAGCAGCTTAGCGGCTAGCGGTGCCACAGATACGCAGTATTTT; CDR3 protein: CASSLAASGATDTQYF
V gene: TRBV5-6; J gene: TRBJ2-7; clone size: many; D gene: -; CDR3 DNA: TGTGCCAGCAGCTTGTTCGGCGTTTTTCCCTACGAGCAGTACTTC; CDR3 protein: CASSLFGVFPYEQYF
V gene: TRBV6-1; J gene: TRBJ2-7; clone size: few; D gene: TRBD2; CDR3 DNA: TGTGCCAGCGGAGTACTAGCGGCCTACGAGCAGTACTTC; CDR3 protein: CASGVLAAYEQYF
V gene: TRBV20-1; J gene: TRBJ2-5; clone size: many; D gene: TRBD2; CDR3 DNA: TGCAGTGCGAAGCCGGGACTAGCGGTACAAGAGACCCAGTACTTC; CDR3 protein: CSAKPGLAVQETQYF
V gene: TRBV10-2; J gene: TRBJ2-1; clone size: -; D gene: -; CDR3 DNA: TGCGCCAGCAGTGAGTCGATAGGGGTGAATGAGCAGTTCTTC; CDR3 protein: CASSESIGVNEQFF
V gene: TRBV6-1; J gene: TRBJ2-5; clone size: many; D gene: TRBD2; CDR3 DNA: TGTGCCAGCAAAGGACTAGCGGGAGGAGGGGAGACCCAGTACTTC; CDR3 protein: CASKGLAGGGETQYF
V gene: TRBV6-1; J gene: TRBJ1-5; clone size: -; D gene: TRBD1; CDR3 DNA: TGTGCCAGCAGGGAGGGGACAGGTCATGTTCGCAATCAGCCCCAGCATTTT; CDR3 protein: CASREGTGHVRNQPQHF
V gene: TRBV7-8; J gene: TRBJ1-1; clone size: many; D gene: -; CDR3 DNA: TGTGCCAGCAGCTCAAGGACAGTCTTGGGAGCTTTCTTT; CDR3 protein: CASSSRTVLGAFF
V gene: TRBV18; J gene: TRBJ2-2; clone size: few; D gene: TRBD1; CDR3 DNA: TGTGCCAGCTCACCCCACCCCCCGGGACAGGGGTACACCGGGGAGCTGTTTTTT; CDR3 protein: CASSPHPPGQGYTGELFF
V gene: TRBV12-3/TRBV12-4; J gene: TRBJ2-6; clone size: many; D gene: -; CDR3 DNA: TGTGCCAGCAGTTACAGGGCTGGGGCCAACGTCCTGACTTTC; CDR3 protein: CASSYRAGANVLTF
V gene: TRBV7-3; J gene: TRBJ2-1; clone size: many; D gene: -; CDR3 DNA: TGTGCCAGCAGCTCCTCAGATGGGGTCCCAATTCGTGACAATGAGCAGTTCTTC; CDR3 protein: CASSSSDGVPIRDNEQFF
V gene: TRBV7-8; J gene: TRBJ1-6; clone size: -; D gene: -; CDR3 DNA: TGTGCCAGCAGCTTAGCGCGCGGTGACAAGTTGGCGTACTCACCCCTCCACTTT; CDR3 protein: CASSLARGDKLAYSPLHF
V gene: TRBV6-2/TRBV6-3; J gene: TRBJ2-1; clone size: many; D gene: -; CDR3 DNA: TGTGCCAGCAGCGAGGGCTACAATGAGCAGTTCTTC; CDR3 protein: CASSEGYNEQFF
V gene: TRBV2; J gene: TRBJ1-5; clone size: -; D gene: -; CDR3 DNA: TGTGCCAGCGAGACCGACATGGGGCGCAATCAGCCCCAGCATTTT; CDR3 protein: CASETDMGRNQPQHF
V gene: TRBV11-2; J gene: TRBJ2-7; clone size: few; D gene: -; CDR3 DNA: TGTGCCAGTAGCTTGGACAACAACTACGAGCAGTACTTC; CDR3 protein: CASSLDNNYEQYF
V gene: TRBV11-2; J gene: TRBJ2-3; clone size: many; D gene: -; CDR3 DNA: TGTGCCAGCAGCTTTGAGGAGGGTACGCAGTATTTT; CDR3 protein: CASSFEEGTQYF
V gene: TRBV18; J gene: TRBJ2-1; clone size: many; D gene: TRBD2; CDR3 DNA: TGTGCCAGCTCACCGGCTAGCGGAGTTTACAATGAGCAGTTCTTC; CDR3 protein: CASSPASGVYNEQFF
V gene: TRBV2; J gene: TRBJ2-1; clone size: -; D gene: -; CDR3 DNA: TGTGCCAGCAGTGATGACCTGGGTTACAATGAGCAGTTCTTC; CDR3 protein: CASSDDLGYNEQFF